This TCR beta chain was sequenced in a study of blood T cell repertoires in COVID-19. Study in general: From T cells, B-cell-depleted T cells, or PBMCs came the material, which was cDNA or gDNA.

Losses at the gene ends were 4 bases for V and 6 bases for J; bases not matched to a gene: 11. CDR3 length equals 16 residues. CDR1 LNHDA and CDR2 SQIVND come from the germline V gene (reference sequence). This clone is a singleton in its sample. Repertoires were generated with immunoSEQ multiplex PCR, while TCRdb's copy carries only in-frame clones and drops some. The sample comprises roughly 200,000 clones, around nine tenths of which are singletons, and 18% rests with the top ten. The receptor's source is a man aged 45-60 years with COVID-19, enrolled during active disease. The specimen was peripheral blood. The chain is built from TRBV19 and TRBJ2-3; TRBD1 matches 9 bases. CDR3 in DNA: TGTGCCAGTAGTAGCTGGGACAGGGTCTTATCGGATACGCAGTATTTT. The encoded protein is CASSSWDRVLSDTQYF.